A few counts support the clone carrying this T cell receptor (beta chain). Method: immunoSEQ multiplex PCR; TCRdb's copy keeps in-frame clones and lacks some. The sample yields approximately 220,000 clones, less than 90% seen once. The source of the sample is a study of blood T cell repertoires in COVID-19. Study in general: Sources were T cells, B-cell-depleted T cells, or PBMCs; the material itself was cDNA or gDNA.

The junction had 7 bases not matched to a gene; V was cut back by 6 bases and J by 7 bases. The CDR3 runs to 14 residues. The germline gives CDR1 LNHDA, CDR2 SQIVND (reference sequence). The TCR was taken from a woman aged 40 to 50 who had recovered from COVID-19. The chain joins TRBV19 to TRBJ2-1; 9 bases are a match to TRBD1. Material: PBMCs or T cells enriched from blood (not recorded which). Here the CDR3 reads CASSRTGVGNEQFF. The CDR3 DNA follows: TGTGCCAGTAGCCGGACAGGGGTGGGGAATGAGCAGTTCTTC.